Listed below are T cell receptor beta chains from one sample, sequenced in a study of CD8 T cells in Susac syndrome. TCRdb used MiXCR to reprocess the immunoSEQ multiplex PCR reads, holding one entry per CDR3 protein. The sample shows almost 450,000 distinct CDR3 sequences, 75% to 90% of them seen only once. Sequenced sample: CD8+ T cells from PBMCs. These receptor sequences come from a human donor with multiple sclerosis. The CDR3 runs from the conserved cysteine through the conserved F or W. D genes are given only for firm matches. For some rows the clone size is stated as once, few or many, or as a class when expanded; others skip it.

J: TRBJ2-2; size: -; V: TRBV7-4; D: -; CDR3: CASSLHGSPPGELFF; DNA: TGTGCCAGCAGCTTACATGGGAGTCCTCCCGGGGAGCTGTTTTTT
J: TRBJ1-2; size: -; V: TRBV15; D: -; CDR3: CATSRDRSSGVSYGYTF; DNA: TGTGCCACCAGCAGAGATAGGTCCTCCGGGGTCTCCTATGGCTACACCTTC
J: TRBJ2-1; size: -; V: TRBV20-1; D: TRBD2; CDR3: CSARGGGYNEQFF; DNA: TGCAGTGCTAGGGGCGGGGGTTACAATGAGCAGTTCTTC
J: TRBJ2-7; size: once; V: TRBV2; D: TRBD1; CDR3: CASSPGRRDRGFEQYF; DNA: TGTGCCAGCAGTCCAGGTCGTCGGGACAGGGGATTCGAGCAGTACTTC
J: TRBJ2-1; size: once; V: TRBV29-1; D: TRBD1; CDR3: CSVERPGQGENEQFF; DNA: TGCAGCGTTGAAAGGCCGGGACAGGGAGAGAATGAGCAGTTCTTC
J: TRBJ2-7; size: -; V: TRBV2; D: -; CDR3: CATGAGDYDEQYF; DNA: TGTGCCACCGGAGCAGGGGATTACGACGAGCAGTACTTC
J: TRBJ1-5; size: -; V: TRBV6-5; D: -; CDR3: CASSSTRNQPQHF; DNA: TGTGCCAGCAGTTCTACCAGGAATCAGCCCCAGCATTTT
J: TRBJ2-7; size: -; V: TRBV6-2/TRBV6-3; D: -; CDR3: CASRAGRVINEQYF; DNA: TGTGCCAGCAGGGCGGGAAGGGTAATAAACGAGCAGTACTTC
J: TRBJ1-2; size: -; V: TRBV5-5; D: -; CDR3: CASSLVPGDSDYTF; DNA: TGTGCCAGCAGCTTGGTACCGGGAGACTCTGACTACACCTTC
J: TRBJ1-4; size: -; V: TRBV4-1; D: -; CDR3: CASSPDAGSYEKLFF; DNA: TGCGCCAGCAGCCCGGACGCGGGATCGTATGAAAAACTGTTTTTT
J: TRBJ2-7; size: few; V: TRBV29-1; D: -; CDR3: CSVDETGIDEQYF; DNA: TGCAGCGTTGATGAGACAGGTATTGACGAGCAGTACTTC
J: TRBJ2-1; size: -; V: TRBV4-1; D: TRBD2; CDR3: CASSQVSVAGGTNEQFF; DNA: TGCGCCAGCAGCCAAGTTTCCGTAGCGGGAGGCACCAATGAGCAGTTCTTC
J: TRBJ1-3; size: -; V: TRBV25-1; D: -; CDR3: CASSETTGTPGNTIYF; DNA: TGTGCCAGCAGTGAGACTACGGGGACTCCTGGAAACACCATATATTTT
J: TRBJ1-5; size: -; V: TRBV6-1; D: -; CDR3: CASSESGDGSQPQHF; DNA: TGTGCCAGCAGTGAGTCAGGGGACGGATCGCAGCCCCAGCATTTT
J: TRBJ2-1; size: -; V: TRBV6-6; D: TRBD1; CDR3: CASGDGTALLIDEQFF; DNA: TGTGCCAGCGGTGACGGGACAGCCTTACTAATCGATGAGCAGTTCTTC
J: TRBJ2-7; size: -; V: TRBV6-2/TRBV6-3; D: -; CDR3: CASTADSYEQYF; DNA: TGTGCCAGCACTGCAGACAGCTACGAGCAGTACTTC
J: TRBJ1-1; size: -; V: TRBV5-1; D: -; CDR3: CASSLGMGSNTEAFF; DNA: TGCGCCAGCAGCTTGGGGATGGGTTCGAACACTGAAGCTTTCTTT
J: TRBJ2-5; size: -; V: TRBV29-1; D: -; CDR3: CSVERLADRETQYF; DNA: TGCAGCGTTGAACGGCTAGCTGACCGAGAGACCCAGTACTTC
J: TRBJ2-7; size: once; V: TRBV6-1; D: -; CDR3: CASSDLTDTPYEQYF; DNA: TGTGCCAGCAGTGACCTGACAGACACACCCTACGAGCAGTACTTC
J: TRBJ2-5; size: -; V: TRBV27; D: -; CDR3: CASSSRDWEETQYF; DNA: TGTGCCAGCAGTTCTCGGGACTGGGAAGAGACCCAGTACTTC
J: TRBJ1-4; size: -; V: TRBV12-3/TRBV12-4; D: -; CDR3: CASSRRGVENEKLFF; DNA: TGTGCCAGCAGCCGACGCGGGGTGGAGAATGAAAAACTGTTTTTT
J: TRBJ1-5; size: -; V: TRBV12-3/TRBV12-4; D: TRBD1; CDR3: CASTLTGGLEPQHF; DNA: TGTGCCAGCACCTTGACAGGGGGCTTGGAGCCCCAGCATTTT
J: TRBJ2-1; size: -; V: TRBV27; D: TRBD2; CDR3: CASTALAGTYNEQFF; DNA: TGTGCCAGCACCGCACTAGCGGGGACTTACAATGAGCAGTTCTTC
J: TRBJ2-1; size: -; V: TRBV6-1; D: TRBD2; CDR3: CASSPLADTYNEQFF; DNA: TGTGCCAGCAGCCCACTAGCGGACACCTACAATGAGCAGTTCTTC
J: TRBJ2-1; size: -; V: TRBV7-8; D: TRBD2; CDR3: CASSLVAGGRHPYNEQFF; DNA: TGTGCCAGCAGCTTAGTAGCGGGGGGGCGACATCCCTACAATGAGCAGTTCTTC
J: TRBJ1-1; size: -; V: TRBV3-1; D: -; CDR3: CASSHTILNTEAFF; DNA: TGTGCCAGCAGCCACACGATTCTGAACACTGAAGCTTTCTTT
J: TRBJ1-1; size: -; V: TRBV30; D: -; CDR3: CAWKGTGAETEAFF; DNA: TGTGCCTGGAAAGGAACCGGCGCCGAAACTGAAGCTTTCTTT
J: TRBJ2-1; size: -; V: TRBV3-1; D: -; CDR3: CASSQEGGVYNEQFF; DNA: TGTGCCAGCAGCCAAGAGGGCGGGGTTTACAATGAGCAGTTCTTC
J: TRBJ2-1; size: -; V: TRBV27; D: TRBD2; CDR3: CATSAGTSGYNEQFF; DNA: TGTGCCACCTCCGCCGGGACTAGCGGTTACAATGAGCAGTTCTTC
J: TRBJ2-1; size: -; V: TRBV18; D: -; CDR3: CASKPLRRDPQNNEQFF; DNA: TGTGCCAGCAAACCCTTAAGGCGGGACCCGCAAAACAATGAGCAGTTCTTC
J: TRBJ1-2; size: -; V: TRBV4-1; D: -; CDR3: CASTLDPSSFGPGYTF; DNA: TGCGCCAGCACCCTCGATCCGAGCAGTTTCGGCCCTGGCTACACCTTC
J: TRBJ1-1; size: -; V: TRBV30; D: -; CDR3: CAWRGGYTEAFF; DNA: TGTGCCTGGAGGGGGGGGTACACTGAAGCTTTCTTT
J: TRBJ1-1; size: -; V: TRBV20-1; D: -; CDR3: CSAPGHRRGNTEAFF; DNA: TGCAGTGCCCCCGGGCACAGAAGAGGGAACACTGAAGCTTTCTTT
J: TRBJ2-1; size: few; V: TRBV10-3; D: -; CDR3: CAISESVAYNEQFF; DNA: TGTGCCATCAGTGAGTCGGTTGCCTACAATGAGCAGTTCTTC
J: TRBJ1-2; size: -; V: TRBV18; D: TRBD1; CDR3: CASSPPDRGFYGYTF; DNA: TGTGCCAGCTCACCCCCGGACAGGGGGTTCTATGGCTACACCTTC
J: TRBJ2-5; size: -; V: TRBV2; D: TRBD1; CDR3: CASRGQFGQETQYF; DNA: TGTGCCAGCAGGGGACAGTTTGGGCAAGAGACCCAGTACTTC
J: TRBJ2-2; size: -; V: TRBV30; D: TRBD2; CDR3: CACGTSDNTGELFF; DNA: TGTGCCTGCGGGACTAGCGACAACACCGGGGAGCTGTTTTTT
J: TRBJ2-1; size: -; V: TRBV20-1; D: TRBD2; CDR3: CSASDRSGGLYNEQFF; DNA: TGCAGTGCTAGTGATCGTAGCGGGGGGCTTTACAATGAGCAGTTCTTC
J: TRBJ2-7; size: few; V: TRBV19; D: -; CDR3: CASSIVADSAGEQYF; DNA: TGTGCCAGTAGTATAGTTGCGGATAGTGCGGGCGAGCAGTACTTC
J: TRBJ1-5; size: -; V: TRBV3-1; D: TRBD1; CDR3: CASSSSQGQPQHF; DNA: TGTGCCAGCAGCTCCTCACAGGGGCAGCCCCAGCATTTT
J: TRBJ2-2; size: -; V: TRBV24-1; D: -; CDR3: CATSAGELFF; DNA: TGTGCCACCAGTGCCGGGGAGCTGTTTTTT
J: TRBJ1-3; size: -; V: TRBV6-1; D: -; CDR3: CASSKDTSGNTIYF; DNA: TGTGCCAGCAGCAAGGACACCTCTGGAAACACCATATATTTT
J: TRBJ2-7; size: -; V: TRBV4-1; D: TRBD1; CDR3: CASSHRQGANEQYF; DNA: TGCGCCAGCAGCCACCGACAGGGGGCCAACGAGCAGTACTTC
J: TRBJ2-3; size: -; V: TRBV7-8; D: TRBD2; CDR3: CASSLYGLAGQNTDTQYF; DNA: TGTGCCAGCAGCTTATACGGACTAGCGGGCCAAAACACAGATACGCAGTATTTT
J: TRBJ1-1; size: -; V: TRBV27; D: -; CDR3: CASSSDPGANEAFF; DNA: TGTGCCAGCAGTTCCGATCCGGGGGCGAATGAAGCTTTCTTT
J: TRBJ2-2; size: -; V: TRBV7-8; D: -; CDR3: CASTHTGVWANTGELFF; DNA: TGTGCCAGCACCCATACGGGGGTCTGGGCGAACACCGGGGAGCTGTTTTTT
J: TRBJ1-2; size: -; V: TRBV6-5; D: -; CDR3: CASSSSGGYTF; DNA: TGTGCCAGCAGTTCCTCAGGAGGCTACACCTTC
J: TRBJ2-3; size: -; V: TRBV11-3; D: TRBD2; CDR3: CASSLEGGSAADTQYF; DNA: TGTGCCAGCAGCTTAGAGGGCGGGAGCGCGGCAGATACGCAGTATTTT
J: TRBJ2-1; size: -; V: TRBV9; D: TRBD2; CDR3: CASSVGLAGHNEQFF; DNA: TGTGCCAGCAGCGTAGGACTAGCGGGCCACAATGAGCAGTTCTTC
J: TRBJ2-3; size: -; V: TRBV28; D: -; CDR3: CASKGGPTTDTQYF; DNA: TGTGCCAGCAAGGGGGGGCCCACCACAGATACGCAGTATTTT
J: TRBJ2-1; size: few; V: TRBV7-9; D: -; CDR3: CASSFLANEQFF; DNA: TGTGCCAGCAGCTTTCTAGCCAATGAGCAGTTCTTC
J: TRBJ2-7; size: -; V: TRBV6-1; D: -; CDR3: CASSERWDAYYEQYF; DNA: TGTGCCAGCAGTGAAAGGTGGGACGCCTACTACGAGCAGTACTTC
J: TRBJ2-7; size: -; V: TRBV9; D: -; CDR3: CASSFSGTMSSYEQYF; DNA: TGTGCCAGCAGCTTCTCCGGGACAATGAGCTCCTACGAGCAGTACTTC
J: TRBJ2-1; size: -; V: TRBV20-1; D: TRBD2; CDR3: CSARELAGADEQFF; DNA: TGCAGTGCTAGAGAGCTAGCGGGAGCCGATGAGCAGTTCTTC